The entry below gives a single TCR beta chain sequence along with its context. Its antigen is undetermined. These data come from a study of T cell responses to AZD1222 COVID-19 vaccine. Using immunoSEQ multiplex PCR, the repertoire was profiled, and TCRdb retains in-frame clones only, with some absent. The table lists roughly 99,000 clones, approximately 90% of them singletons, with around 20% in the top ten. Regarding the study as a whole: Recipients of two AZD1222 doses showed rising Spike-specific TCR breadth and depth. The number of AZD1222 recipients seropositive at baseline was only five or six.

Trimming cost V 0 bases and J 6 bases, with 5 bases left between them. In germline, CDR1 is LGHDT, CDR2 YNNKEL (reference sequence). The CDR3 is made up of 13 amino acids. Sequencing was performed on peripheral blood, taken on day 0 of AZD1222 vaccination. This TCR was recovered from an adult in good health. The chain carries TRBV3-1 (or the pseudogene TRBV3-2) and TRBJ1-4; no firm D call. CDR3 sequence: CASSQDTYEKLFF. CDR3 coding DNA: TGTGCCAGCAGCCAAGATACATATGAAAAACTGTTTTTT.